This TCR beta chain was observed in a study of T cell repertoires in cytomegalovirus infection. As for the study in general: The study used recently identified HLA-C-restricted and well-studied HLA-B-restricted CMV epitopes. Carrying CMV and the relevant HLA type showed in public TCR beta signatures. Study-level results: HLA-C-restricted CMV clonotypes gave the most frequent clonotype in two of eight donors. Cumulative public TCR beta family frequency identified CMV carriers with the relevant HLA.

Concerning this clonotype: What it binds is not known.

Each CDR3 protein is one row after TCRdb ran MiXCR on the reads. The sample contains roughly 990,000 distinct CDR3 sequences, 31% of which appear only once. V shed 0 bases and J 2 bases; nucleotides not matched to a gene: 12. In germline, CDR1 is LGHNT, CDR2 FRNRAP. This CDR3 region has 19 residues. The chain carries TRBV12-5 and TRBJ1-4; 7 bases match TRBD1. This material consisted of cultured CD8+ T cells from PBMCs, taken from culture after CMV antigen stimulation. The origin of this receptor is a human donor in good health (CMV status not recorded). Some clones in this sample may be carry-over from other donors' samples. The CDR3, as DNA: TGTGCTAGTGGTTTGGTACGACTCCCCGGGACAGTTACTAATGAAAAACTGTTTTTT. Its translation is CASGLVRLPGTVTNEKLFF.